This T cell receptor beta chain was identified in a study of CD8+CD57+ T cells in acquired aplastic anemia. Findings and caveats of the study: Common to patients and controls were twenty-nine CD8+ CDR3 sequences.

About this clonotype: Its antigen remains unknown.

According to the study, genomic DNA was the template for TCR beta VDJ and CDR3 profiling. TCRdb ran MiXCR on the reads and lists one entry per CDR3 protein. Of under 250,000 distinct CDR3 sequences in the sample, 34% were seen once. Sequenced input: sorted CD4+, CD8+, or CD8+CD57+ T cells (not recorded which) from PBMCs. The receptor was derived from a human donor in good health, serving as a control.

CDR3 coding DNA: TGTGCCAGCAGCCAGGGACAGCCAGGAACAGATACGCAGTATTTT. It is translated as CASSQGQPGTDTQYF. This chain uses TRBV14 with TRBJ2-3, with 7 bases aligning to TRBD1. V trimming: 3 bases; J trimming: 3 bases; junction bases outside the gene matches: 6. The CDR3 runs 15 residues. In germline, CDR1 is SGHDN, CDR2 FVKESK.